This paragraph reports one T cell receptor beta chain. The antigen is not known. This clone may be a read error of a much larger clone one base away. The data were obtained in a study of identical twins. Study-wide results and caveats: Twins' excess sharing was less marked for out-of-frame beta sequences. Twin sharing of out-of-frame TCR alpha was underestimated by models in monozygotic pairs. High-abundance cord blood beta clonotypes had fewer insertions; memory repertoires showed none.

TCRdb called the 5' RACE reads again in MiXCR, with one record for every CDR3 protein. The data show some 760,000 distinct CDR3 sequences, around a sixth seen once. Per the germline V gene, CDR1 is SQVTM and CDR2 is ANQGSEA. Trimming left V 5 bases short and J 4 bases short, with 17 bases between. CDR3 length equals 14 residues. The sample was also linked to a second study, of T cells expressing NK-cell markers. That paper notes: The eight sequenced donors comprised seven who were HCMV-seropositive and one who was seronegative.

This clonotype was obtained from a young woman in good health. The genes are TRBV29-1 and TRBJ2-5; no clear D. What was sequenced was PBMCs. The CDR3, as DNA: TGCAGCGTTAAAGTTCGGCGGTTGCTAGAGACCCAGTACTTC. Translation: CSVKVRRLLETQYF.